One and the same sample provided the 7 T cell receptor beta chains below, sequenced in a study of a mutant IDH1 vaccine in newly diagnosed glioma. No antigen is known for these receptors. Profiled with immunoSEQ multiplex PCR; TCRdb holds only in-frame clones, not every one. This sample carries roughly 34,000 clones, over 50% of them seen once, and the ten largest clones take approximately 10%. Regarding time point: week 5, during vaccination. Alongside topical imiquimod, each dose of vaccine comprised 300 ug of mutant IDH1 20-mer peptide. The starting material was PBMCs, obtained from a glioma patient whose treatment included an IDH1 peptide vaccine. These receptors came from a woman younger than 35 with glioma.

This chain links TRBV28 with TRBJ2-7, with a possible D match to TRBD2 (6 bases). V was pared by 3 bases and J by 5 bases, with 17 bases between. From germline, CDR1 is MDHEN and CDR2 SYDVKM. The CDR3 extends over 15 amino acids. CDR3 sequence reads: CASSLLTRSSDEQYF. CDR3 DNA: TGTGCCAGCAGTTTGTTGACTAGATCAAGCGACGAGCAGTACTTC.

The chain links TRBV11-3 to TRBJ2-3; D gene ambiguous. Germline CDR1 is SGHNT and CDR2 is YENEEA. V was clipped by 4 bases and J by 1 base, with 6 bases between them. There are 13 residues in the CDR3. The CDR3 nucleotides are TGTGCCAGCAGCTCCTTGGGCACAGATACGCAGTATTTT. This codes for CASSSLGTDTQYF.

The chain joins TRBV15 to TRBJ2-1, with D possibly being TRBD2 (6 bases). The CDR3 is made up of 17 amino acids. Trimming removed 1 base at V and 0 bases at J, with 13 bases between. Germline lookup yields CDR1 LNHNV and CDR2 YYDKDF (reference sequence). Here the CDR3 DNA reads TGTGCCACCAGCAGAGGCGGGGCCGGGAGCTCCTACAATGAGCAGTTCTTC. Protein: CATSRGGAGSSYNEQFF.

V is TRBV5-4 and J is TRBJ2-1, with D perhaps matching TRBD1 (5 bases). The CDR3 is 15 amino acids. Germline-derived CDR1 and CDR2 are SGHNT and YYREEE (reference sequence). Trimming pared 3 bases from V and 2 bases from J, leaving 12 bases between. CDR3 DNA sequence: TGTGCCAGCAGCTCAGGGTCTAGTACCTACAATGAGCAGTTCTTC. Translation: CASSSGSSTYNEQFF.

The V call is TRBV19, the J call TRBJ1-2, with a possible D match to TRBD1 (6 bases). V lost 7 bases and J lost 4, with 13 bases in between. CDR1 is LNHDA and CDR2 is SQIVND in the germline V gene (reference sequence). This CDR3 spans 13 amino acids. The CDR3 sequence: CASMAGQFYGYTF. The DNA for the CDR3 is TGTGCCAGTATGGCCGGACAGTTCTATGGCTACACCTTC.

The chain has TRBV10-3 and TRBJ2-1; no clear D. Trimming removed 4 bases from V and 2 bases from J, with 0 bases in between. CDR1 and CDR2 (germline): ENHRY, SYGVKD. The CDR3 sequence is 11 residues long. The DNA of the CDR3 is TGTGCCATCAGTGCCTACAATGAGCAGTTCTTC. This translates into CAISAYNEQFF.

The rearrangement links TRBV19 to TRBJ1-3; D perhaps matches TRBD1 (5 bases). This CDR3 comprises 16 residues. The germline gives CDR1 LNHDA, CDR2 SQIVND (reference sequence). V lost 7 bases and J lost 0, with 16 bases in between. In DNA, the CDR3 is TGTGCCAGTAATTTTGGGGGGGGGAACTCTGGAAACACCATATATTTT. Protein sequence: CASNFGGGNSGNTIYF. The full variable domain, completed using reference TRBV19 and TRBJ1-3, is DGGITQSPKYLFRKEGQNVTLSCEQNLNHDAMYWYRQDPGQGLRLIYYSQIVNDFQKGDIAEGYSVSREKKESFPLTVTSAQKNPTAFYLCASNFGGGNSGNTIYFGEGSWLTVV.